Each of the 28 T cell receptor beta chains below was sequenced from the same sample in a study of T cell changes during pregnancy in multiple sclerosis. Generated by immunoSEQ multiplex PCR, the TCRdb table keeps only in-frame clones and is missing some. The table records under 85,000 clones, about 92% of them present only once. The specimen was CD4+ T cells from peripheral blood mononuclear cells, collected before pregnancy. These receptors came from a female donor with multiple sclerosis, enrolled in a pregnancy study.

This chain uses TRBV7-2 with TRBJ2-7, with 11 bases lining up with TRBD2. Germline values: CDR1 SGHTA, CDR2 FQGNSA. V lost 2 bases to trimming and J lost 4 bases; unmatched junction nucleotides: 10. The CDR3 contains 17 residues. CDR3 loop: CASSLTSGGPVMYEQYF. The CDR3 DNA follows: TGTGCCAGCAGCTTAACTAGCGGGGGACCCGTGATGTACGAGCAGTACTTC.

The chain has TRBV5-6 and TRBJ1-2; 11 bases are a match to TRBD1. Germline lookup yields CDR1 SGHDT and CDR2 YYEEEE. The J segment lost 8 bases and the V segment lost 2 bases, leaving 11 bases of the junction unmatched. The CDR3 loop spans 16 amino acids. The CDR3 here is CASSLNRGQGARGYTF. The DNA of the CDR3 is TGTGCCAGCAGCTTAAATCGCGGACAGGGGGCACGGGGCTACACCTTC. Supplemented by reference TRBV5-6 and TRBJ1-2, the full variable domain reads DAGVTQSPTHLIKTRGQQVTLRCSPKSGHDTVSWYQQALGQGPQFIFQYYEEEERQRGNFPDRFSGHQFPNYSSELNVNALLLGDSALYLCASSLNRGQGARGYTFGSGTRLTVV.

The chain joins TRBV6-1 to TRBJ1-1; D gene ambiguous. The CDR3 contains 14 residues. V was pared by 4 bases and J by 4 bases, with 13 bases between. CDR1 and CDR2 (germline): MNHNS, SASEGT. Here the CDR3 DNA reads TGTGCCAGCAGTGTGTCGTTGCGGGGCACTGAAGCTTTCTTT. Amino acid sequence: CASSVSLRGTEAFF.

This CDR3 is CASRKDSVTDTQYF. CDR3 nucleotides: TGTGCCAGCAGAAAGGACAGTGTCACAGATACGCAGTATTTT. The gene calls are TRBV5-4 and TRBJ2-3, with D tentatively TRBD1 (6 bases). Per the germline V gene, CDR1 is SGHNT and CDR2 is YYREEE (reference sequence). The CDR3 has 14 amino acids. Trimming took 5 bases from V and 2 from J, leaving 12 bases between them. Full variable domain (rest looked up from reference TRBV5-4 and TRBJ2-3): ETGVTQSPTHLIKTRGQQVTLRCSSQSGHNTVSWYQQALGQGPQFIFQYYREEENGRGNFPPRFSGLQFPNYSSELNVNALELDDSALYLCASRKDSVTDTQYFGPGTRLTVL.

The V gene is TRBV4-1, the J gene TRBJ2-7; D might be TRBD1 (6 bases). V lost 0 bases and J lost 7, with 10 bases in between. The CDR3 is made up of 13 amino acids. From germline, CDR1 is MGHRA and CDR2 YSYEKL. The CDR3 DNA sequence: TGCGCCAGCAGCCAAGAAACAGGGTGGGAGCAGTACTTC. This translates into CASSQETGWEQYF.

The rearrangement joins TRBV10-2 to TRBJ2-2, with D unresolved. Germline-derived CDR1 and CDR2 are WSHSY and SAAADI. Deletions cut 0 bases from V and 4 bases from J, with 6 bases between. There are 14 residues in the CDR3. As DNA, the CDR3 is TGCGCCAGCAGTGAGTCGGCCCCCACCGGGGAGCTGTTTTTT. Protein product: CASSESAPTGELFF.

This chain links TRBV9 with TRBJ2-1; D is perhaps TRBD1 (6 bases). V shed 6 bases and J shed 0 bases, with 13 bases lying between them. The CDR3 runs 15 residues. In germline, CDR1 is SGDLS, CDR2 YYNGEE. DNA of the CDR3: TGTGCCAGCACCCGGGACATGAGCTCCTACAATGAGCAGTTCTTC. This translates into CASTRDMSSYNEQFF. Filled out from reference TRBV9 and TRBJ2-1, the complete variable domain reads DSGVTQTPKHLITATGQRVTLRCSPRSGDLSVYWYQQSLDQGLQFLIQYYNGEERAKGNILERFSAQQFPDLHSELNLSSLELGDSALYFCASTRDMSSYNEQFFGPGTRLTVL.

V gene TRBV28 combines with J gene TRBJ2-1, with TRBD2 matching 8 bases. This CDR3 comprises 15 residues. CDR1 and CDR2 (germline): MDHEN, SYDVKM. V shed 3 bases and J 0 bases; nucleotides not matched to a gene: 1. The CDR3 protein is CASSFSGSSYNEQFF. The DNA of the CDR3 is TGTGCCAGCAGTTTCAGCGGGAGCTCCTACAATGAGCAGTTCTTC.

This chain links TRBV19 with TRBJ2-3; TRBD2 aligns across 9 bases. The V gene's germline CDR1 is LNHDA and CDR2 SQIVND (reference sequence). The CDR3 sequence is 15 residues long. Losses at the gene ends were 3 bases for V and 2 bases for J; bases not matched to a gene: 3. CDR3 sequence reads: CASSILAGNTDTQYF. CDR3 in DNA: TGTGCCAGTAGTATTCTAGCGGGGAACACAGATACGCAGTATTTT.

The chain couples TRBV19 to TRBJ2-1; D gene uncertain. V was cut by 4 bases and J by 7 bases, with 17 bases left in between. The CDR3 consists of 15 residues. Germline CDR1 is LNHDA and CDR2 is SQIVND (reference sequence). CDR3 region: CASSKIPTGANEQFF. The CDR3 region has the DNA TGTGCCAGTAGTAAGATACCCACCGGTGCTAATGAGCAGTTCTTC. Filled out from reference TRBV19 and TRBJ2-1, the complete variable domain reads DGGITQSPKYLFRKEGQNVTLSCEQNLNHDAMYWYRQDPGQGLRLIYYSQIVNDFQKGDIAEGYSVSREKKESFPLTVTSAQKNPTAFYLCASSKIPTGANEQFFGPGTRLTVL.

This clone has only one observation. The chain links TRBV2 to TRBJ1-1; D is unresolved. Germline CDR1 SNHLY, CDR2 FYNNEI. Trimming pared 4 bases from V and 3 bases from J, leaving 6 bases between. The CDR3 runs 12 residues. The CDR3 region has the DNA TGTGCCAGCAGTGTTCGGGACACTGAAGCTTTCTTT. This encodes CASSVRDTEAFF.

The chain combines TRBV5-1 with TRBJ1-3; TRBD1 matches 8 bases. With 3 bases clipped from V and 2 bases from J, the junction kept 4 bases outside the gene matches. Germline CDR1 is SGHRS and CDR2 is YFSETQ. The CDR3 covers 15 residues. The CDR3 here is CASSSGQGTGNTIYF. The CDR3 DNA reads as TGCGCCAGCAGCTCCGGACAGGGAACTGGAAACACCATATATTTT.

The rearrangement joins TRBV30 to TRBJ1-5, with TRBD1 as a possible D gene (6 bases). Trimming took off 3 bases at V and 0 bases at J, with 12 bases between the two ends. Per the germline V gene, CDR1 is GTSNPN and CDR2 is SVGIG (reference sequence). This CDR3 spans 15 amino acids. CDR3 sequence: CAWSRGQLSNQPQHF. The CDR3, as DNA: TGTGCCTGGAGCCGAGGACAGCTTAGCAATCAGCCCCAGCATTTT.

This clone showed up just once. The rearrangement uses TRBV5-1 and TRBJ1-1; D not certain. From germline, CDR1 is SGHRS and CDR2 YFSETQ. V was clipped by 3 bases and J by 0 bases, with 9 bases between them. The CDR3 spans 14 residues. In DNA form, the CDR3 reads TGCGCCAGCAGCTCCCAGGTGATGAACACTGAAGCTTTCTTT. Protein sequence: CASSSQVMNTEAFF. Filled out from reference TRBV5-1 and TRBJ1-1, the complete variable domain reads KAGVTQTPRYLIKTRGQQVTLSCSPISGHRSVSWYQQTPGQGLQFLFEYFSETQRNKGNFPGRFSGRQFSNSRSEMNVSTLELGDSALYLCASSSQVMNTEAFFGQGTRLTVV.

The chain carries TRBV4-2 and TRBJ2-7; 13 nucleotides agree with TRBD2. Germline CDR1 LGHNA, CDR2 YNFKEQ. This CDR3 is built from 13 residues. J was trimmed by 11 bases and V by 4 bases; bases with no gene match: 5. The chain's CDR3 is CASSPAGLAGEYF. For the CDR3, the DNA is TGTGCCAGCAGCCCGGCCGGACTAGCGGGGGAGTACTTC.

This rearrangement joins TRBV5-1 to TRBJ2-5; 7 positions agree with TRBD2. V lost 4 bases to trimming and J lost 2 bases; unmatched junction nucleotides: 5. CDR3 length equals 14 residues. Germline CDR1 and CDR2: SGHRS and YFSETQ. The CDR3, as DNA: TGCGCCAGCAGCCCGGCTAGCGGACAAGAGACCCAGTACTTC. This sequence encodes CASSPASGQETQYF.

The CDR3 protein is CAWKPDRGFYGYTF. DNA for the CDR3: TGTGCCTGGAAACCGGACAGGGGGTTCTATGGCTACACCTTC. This rearrangement joins TRBV30 to TRBJ1-2; the match to TRBD1 covers 10 bases. J was trimmed by 4 bases and V by 4 bases; bases with no gene match: 6. The CDR3 totals 14 residues. Germline CDR1 is GTSNPN and CDR2 is SVGIG (reference sequence). Using reference TRBV30 and TRBJ1-2 for the parts outside the CDR3, the full variable domain is SQTIHQWPATLVQPVGSPLSLECTVEGTSNPNLYWYRQAAGRGLQLLFYSVGIGQISSEVPQNLSASRPQDRQFILSSKKLLLSDSGFYLCAWKPDRGFYGYTFGSGTRLTVV.

J is TRBJ2-1 and V is TRBV18, with 7 bases lining up with TRBD2. The CDR3 consists of 12 residues. Germline V gives CDR1 KGHSH, CDR2 LQKENI. V lost 6 bases and J lost 10; bases outside the gene matches: 6. The CDR3 DNA reads TGTGCCAGCTCCCCTAGGGGACTAGAGCAGTTCTTC. It translates to CASSPRGLEQFF. The full variable domain, completed using reference TRBV18 and TRBJ2-1, is NAGVMQNPRHLVRRRGQEARLRCSPMKGHSHVYWYRQLPEEGLKFMVYLQKENIIDESGMPKERFSAEFPKEGPSILRIQQVVRGDSAAYFCASSPRGLEQFFGPGTRLTVL.

This chain links TRBV18 with TRBJ1-1, with a weak D call TRBD1 (5 bases). The ends were cut back, 2 bases at V and 1 base at J, with 14 bases in the middle. CDR1 KGHSH and CDR2 LQKENI come from the germline V gene. The CDR3 is 16 residues long. CDR3 amino acids: CASSPTSGRANTEAFF. CDR3 DNA sequence: TGTGCCAGCTCACCAACATCGGGCAGGGCGAACACTGAAGCTTTCTTT.

This sequence joins TRBV18 and TRBJ2-1; no clear D. V dropped 6 bases and J dropped 5 bases, with 8 bases sitting between them. Germline CDR1 reads KGHSH; CDR2 reads LQKENI. This CDR3 has 12 residues. CDR3 residues: CASSPRDNEQFF. The CDR3 coding sequence is TGTGCCAGCTCCCCCCGGGACAATGAGCAGTTCTTC.

The chain couples TRBV5-1 to TRBJ2-2; 7 bases align to TRBD1. Germline assignment: CDR1 SGHRS and CDR2 YFSETQ. CDR3 length: 16 residues. V was pared by 2 bases and J by 4 bases, with 8 bases of the junction left unmatched. CDR3 coding DNA: TGCGCCAGCAGCTTTTCCGCGGCAGGGGGCACCGGGGAGCTGTTTTTT. Residues: CASSFSAAGGTGELFF.

The sample holds a few counts of this clone. The V and J genes are TRBV27 and TRBJ1-1; perhaps TRBD1 as D (6 bases). CDR1 and CDR2 from the germline V gene are MNHEY and SMNVEV (reference sequence). V was clipped by 3 bases and J by 4 bases, with 12 bases between them. The CDR3 covers 14 residues. For the CDR3, the DNA is TGTGCCAGCAGTTTCCAGGGGCCGGGCACTGAAGCTTTCTTT. Encoded protein: CASSFQGPGTEAFF.

The chain is built from TRBV5-1 and TRBJ2-1, with 11 bases fitting TRBD2. CDR1 is SGHRS, CDR2 YFSETQ, per germline. V dropped 2 bases and J dropped 5; count of bases not matched to a gene: 6. This CDR3 has 16 amino acids. The CDR3 nucleotides are TGCGCCAGCAGCTTTCTGACTAGCGGGACCCACAATGAGCAGTTCTTC. Protein: CASSFLTSGTHNEQFF.

The chain recombines TRBV5-8 with TRBJ1-3; the D is unclear. Germline V CDR1 and CDR2: SGHTS, YDEGEE. Trimming removed 1 base from V and 0 bases from J, with 11 bases in between. The CDR3 contains 16 residues. The CDR3 coding sequence is TGTGCCAGCAGCTTGAGGGCGGGTACCTCTGGAAACACCATATATTTT. This gives the protein CASSLRAGTSGNTIYF.

The chain is built from TRBV5-1 and TRBJ1-2; D may be TRBD1 (5 bases). CDR1 is SGHRS, CDR2 YFSETQ, per germline. The CDR3 loop spans 12 amino acids. Trimming removed 4 bases from V and 6 bases from J, with 10 bases in between. The DNA of the CDR3 is TGCGCCAGCAGCCGAATAGGGGATGGCTACACCTTC. Residues: CASSRIGDGYTF.

This rearrangement joins TRBV9 to TRBJ2-3; a weak D match, TRBD1 (5 bases). The V gene lost 0 bases and the J gene lost 2 bases, with 13 bases spanning the gap. From germline, CDR1 is SGDLS and CDR2 YYNGEE. The CDR3 runs to 16 residues. The chain's CDR3 is CASSVDRGAVTDTQYF. In DNA form, the CDR3 reads TGTGCCAGCAGCGTAGATAGGGGCGCCGTCACAGATACGCAGTATTTT.

J is TRBJ2-7 and V is TRBV5-1; the D gene is possibly TRBD1 (6 bases). This CDR3 region has 16 residues. Germline CDR1 and CDR2: SGHRS and YFSETQ. V lost 1 base, J lost 6 bases, and 20 bases lay in between. As DNA, the CDR3 is TGCGCCAGCAGCTTGAATGGGGGTCAGGGGATCCGCGAGCAGTACTTC. Translated: CASSLNGGQGIREQYF.

The CDR3 DNA reads TGTGCCAGCAGCGTAGTCGGGAGTGGAGAGACCCAGTACTTC. This gives the protein CASSVVGSGETQYF. V usage is TRBV9 and J usage is TRBJ2-5; TRBD2 is a possible D gene (6 bases). Trimming shortened V by 0 bases and J by 4 bases, and 10 bases separated the two germline ends. The CDR3 is 14 amino acids. Germline CDR1 and CDR2: SGDLS and YYNGEE.